Each of the 27 T cell receptor beta chains below was sequenced from the same sample in a study of cytomegalovirus exposure and HLA in healthy donors. The PCR had 60 Vbeta and 13 Jbeta primers. Generated by immunoSEQ multiplex PCR, the TCRdb table keeps only in-frame clones and is missing some. The sample consists of 100,000 to 150,000 clones, over 60% of them appearing once. The sample was PBMCs. The receptors were sampled from a man between 60 and 70 years old in good health and CMV-seropositive.

This clone was counted between two and nine times. The rearrangement uses TRBV28 and TRBJ1-2; no clear D gene. Germline lookup yields CDR1 MDHEN and CDR2 SYDVKM. V lost 6 bases to trimming and J lost 12 bases, with 20 bases between them. This CDR3 is built from 13 residues. The CDR3 loop is CASSITGWRVDTF. The DNA for the CDR3 is TGTGCCAGCAGCATAACTGGGTGGAGGGTAGACACCTTC.

This chain uses TRBV10-1 with TRBJ2-7; 10 nucleotides agree with TRBD1. This CDR3 contains 15 residues. V shed 6 bases, J shed 1 base, and the junction held 6 bases outside the gene matches. Germline CDR1 and CDR2: WNHNN and SYGVQD (reference sequence). The DNA of the CDR3 is TGCGCCAGCAGCGAGACAGGGGGCGAATCCTACGAGCAGTACTTC. Amino acid sequence: CASSETGGESYEQYF.

The V call is TRBV7-3, the J call TRBJ2-1; 7 bases line up with TRBD1. Trimming cost V 5 bases and J 9 bases; bases outside gene matches: 10. CDR1 is SGHTA, CDR2 FQGTGA, per germline. CDR3 size: 14 residues. The CDR3 DNA follows: TGTGCCAGCAGCCCCTCGAGACAGGGATCTGAGCAGTTCTTC. Its protein product is CASSPSRQGSEQFF.

CDR3 sequence (DNA): TGTGCCTGGAGTCCGAGATACGAGCAGTACTTC. This sequence encodes CAWSPRYEQYF. The chain has TRBV30 and TRBJ2-5, with D uncertain. The J call may not be correct, given that the DNA end is closer to TRBJ2-7. This CDR3 spans 11 amino acids. CDR1 and CDR2 from the germline V gene are GTSNPN and SVGIG (reference sequence).

The J gene is TRBJ2-2, the V gene TRBV28; 9 bases line up with TRBD2. The CDR3 covers 14 residues. Germline loops: CDR1 MDHEN, CDR2 SYDVKM. V lost 6 bases and J lost 3; bases outside the gene matches: 2. CDR3 sequence reads: CASRTSGDTGELFF. In nucleotides, the CDR3 is TGTGCCAGCAGGACTAGCGGTGACACCGGGGAGCTGTTTTTT.

The rearrangement links TRBV5-4 to TRBJ2-2, with TRBD2 matching 9 bases. Per germline, CDR1 SGHNT and CDR2 YYREEE (reference sequence). The CDR3 extends over 16 amino acids. The J segment lost 8 bases and the V segment lost 0 bases, leaving 8 bases of the junction unmatched. CDR3 DNA: TGTGCCAGCAGCTTGGAGGCGCGGGGGGGCTTGGGGGAGCTGTTTTTT. Translation gives CASSLEARGGLGELFF.

The chain has TRBV10-3 and TRBJ2-5; 7 nucleotides agree with TRBD2. Losses at the gene ends were 0 bases for V and 3 bases for J; bases not matched to a gene: 4. The CDR3 has 15 residues. Germline V gene lookup returns CDR1 ENHRY and CDR2 SYGVKD. The CDR3: CAISESIGREETQYF. The CDR3 DNA is TGTGCCATCAGTGAGTCGATAGGGAGGGAAGAGACCCAGTACTTC.

DNA for the CDR3: TGTGCCAGCAGTAGAGAGCGGGGGGGCCGGGATACGCAGTATTTT. Translating gives CASSRERGGRDTQYF. V and J are TRBV6-4 and TRBJ2-3; 10 nucleotides line up with TRBD2. V was pared by 5 bases and J by 6 bases, with 8 bases of the junction left unmatched. CDR1 and CDR2 from the germline V gene are MRHNA and SNTAGT. The CDR3 sequence is 15 residues long.

The rearrangement joins TRBV7-6 to TRBJ1-6; a weak D match, TRBD1 (6 bases). The CDR3 is made up of 14 amino acids. CDR1 and CDR2 from the germline V gene are SGHVS and FNYEAQ. V lost 5 bases and J 9 bases, leaving 14 bases between the germline ends. The CDR3 loop is CASSLQGTGSPLHF. The CDR3 DNA is TGTGCCAGCAGCCTACAGGGAACAGGTTCACCCCTCCACTTT.

The CDR3 protein is CASSFLSGQETQYF. In nucleotides, the CDR3 is TGTGCCAGCAGCTTTCTTAGCGGACAAGAGACCCAGTACTTC. V is TRBV7-2 and J is TRBJ2-5, with D perhaps TRBD2 (6 bases). Germline values: CDR1 SGHTA, CDR2 FQGNSA. The CDR3 is made up of 14 amino acids. V was cut by 3 bases and J by 2 bases, with 10 bases left in between.

In this sample, this clone turned up a few times. The V gene is TRBV6-6, the J gene TRBJ1-1; a weak D match, TRBD1 (6 bases). This CDR3 spans 13 amino acids. Looked up from germline, CDR1 is MNHNY and CDR2 is SVGAGI (reference sequence). Trimming removed 7 bases at V and 7 bases at J, with 16 bases between. In nucleotides, the CDR3 is TGTGCCAGCACTAAGGACAGAAGAGTTGAAGCTTTCTTT. Translation gives CASTKDRRVEAFF.

This rearrangement joins TRBV6-4 to TRBJ2-7; 8 bases match TRBD2. The J call may be faulty, since TRBJ2-1 better matches the DNA end. The CDR3 has 15 residues. Germline CDR1 and CDR2: MRHNA and SNTAGT. The chain's CDR3 is CASSGTGGPYNEQFF. The CDR3 bases are TGTGCCAGCAGTGGTACGGGGGGGCCCTACAATGAGCAGTTCTTC.

Concerning this clone: At one end, the junction sequence differs from germline, possibly due to a read error. The rearrangement uses TRBV7-7 and TRBJ2-2; 13 bases map to TRBD2. The CDR3 runs to 16 residues. Germline CDR1 SSHAT, CDR2 FNYEAQ (reference sequence). The CDR3 coding sequence is TGTGCTAGCAGCAGTGGACTAGCGGGGGTTGCCGGGGAGCTGTTTTTT. Protein: CASSSGLAGVAGELFF.

The V call is TRBV5-5, the J call TRBJ2-4, with TRBD2 identical over 7 bases. Germline CDR1 SGHKS, CDR2 YYEKEE (reference sequence). This CDR3 has 16 amino acids. J was trimmed by 0 bases and V by 7 bases; bases with no gene match: 10. CDR3 loop: CASGTGGNLAKNIQYF. CDR3 sequence (DNA): TGTGCCAGCGGTACGGGAGGCAACCTAGCCAAAAACATTCAGTACTTC.

The chain combines TRBV19 with TRBJ2-1; D is possibly TRBD2 (7 bases). Trimming shortened V by 2 bases and J by 4 bases, and 12 bases separated the two germline ends. There are 15 residues in the CDR3. Looked up from germline, CDR1 is LNHDA and CDR2 is SQIVND (reference sequence). CDR3 coding DNA: TGTGCCAGTAGTATAAGGGGGGGTGGTTACAATGAGCAGTTCTTC. Protein product: CASSIRGGGYNEQFF.

This rearrangement joins TRBV10-2 to TRBJ1-2; a possible D gene is TRBD1 (6 bases). V gave up 2 bases and J gave up 4 bases, with 14 bases separating them. The CDR3 totals 15 residues. Germline V CDR1 and CDR2: WSHSY, SAAADI. The CDR3 DNA is TGCGCCAGCAGTGAGGGCCCCCAGGGGCGCTATGGCTACACCTTC. It encodes CASSEGPQGRYGYTF.

Worth noting for this clone: The same CDR3 also results from other DNA sequences found in this sample. Written as DNA, the CDR3 is TGTGCCAGCAGTGAAGGGGACAGGGTCAAAAACATTCAGTACTTC. Translation: CASSEGDRVKNIQYF. V and J are TRBV2 and TRBJ2-4; 9 nucleotides match TRBD1. The CDR3 covers 15 residues. The germline gives CDR1 SNHLY, CDR2 FYNNEI. J lost 3 bases, V lost 1 base, and 1 base had no gene match.

The V and J genes are TRBV19 and TRBJ1-1, with TRBD1 as a possible D gene (5 bases). The CDR3 covers 14 residues. Trimming took off 4 bases at V and 4 bases at J, with 13 bases between the two ends. Germline V CDR1 and CDR2: LNHDA, SQIVND (reference sequence). The CDR3 spells CASSTLTERTEAFF. The CDR3 region has the DNA TGTGCCAGTAGTACCCTGACAGAGCGCACTGAAGCTTTCTTT.

The V and J genes are TRBV5-6 and TRBJ1-1, with 8 bases aligning to TRBD1. Germline V lookup: CDR1 SGHDT, CDR2 YYEEEE. This CDR3 region has 14 residues. V lost 4 bases to trimming and J lost 6 bases; unmatched junction nucleotides: 8. The CDR3 sequence: CASSDGQGGAEAFF. CDR3 nucleotide sequence: TGTGCCAGCAGCGACGGACAGGGTGGGGCTGAAGCTTTCTTT.

In DNA form, the CDR3 reads TGCGCCAGCAGCTTGGGGGCAGGGCTCTATGGCTACACCTTC. It specifies CASSLGAGLYGYTF. The genes are TRBV5-1 and TRBJ1-2, with TRBD1 as a possible D gene (5 bases). In germline, CDR1 is SGHRS, CDR2 YFSETQ. The CDR3 runs 14 residues. Trimming took off 0 bases at V and 4 bases at J, with 10 bases between the two ends.

The CDR3, as DNA: TGTGCCAGCAGTCTCCTCAGGACAGGGGGCCGAGATACGCAGTATTTT. Residues: CASSLLRTGGRDTQYF. The chain carries TRBV28 and TRBJ2-3, with 11 bases fitting TRBD1. The CDR3 covers 16 residues. Unmatched junction bases numbered 9, after V lost 5 bases and J lost 5 bases. The germline CDR1 and CDR2 sequences are MDHEN and SYDVKM. The full variable domain, rest sourced from reference TRBV28 and TRBJ2-3, is DVKVTQSSRYLVKRTGEKVFLECVQDMDHENMFWYRQDPGLGLRLIYFSYDVKMKEKGDIPEGYSVSREKKERFSLILESASTNQTSMYLCASSLLRTGGRDTQYFGPGTRLTVL.

The chain employs TRBV7-9 and TRBJ1-2; the D is unclear. The CDR3 extends over 16 amino acids. The germline V gene encodes CDR1 SEHNR and CDR2 FQNEAQ (reference sequence). V was shortened by 1 base and J by 0 bases, with 12 bases between the two germline ends. DNA for the CDR3: TGTGCCAGCAGCTTAGGTGCAGATCTAGCTAACTATGGCTACACCTTC. Encoded protein: CASSLGADLANYGYTF.

This rearrangement joins TRBV4-2 to TRBJ2-7; 10 bases match TRBD2. Per the germline V gene, CDR1 is LGHNA and CDR2 is YNFKEQ. CDR3 length: 16 amino acids. The trim removed 3 bases at V and 2 bases at J, leaving 7 bases unmatched. The CDR3, as DNA: TGTGCCAGCAGCCAGGTTACTAGCGGGGTCCCCTACGAGCAGTACTTC. It encodes CASSQVTSGVPYEQYF.

V usage is TRBV7-6 and J usage is TRBJ2-7; 10 nucleotides match TRBD1. This CDR3 contains 17 residues. From germline, CDR1 is SGHVS and CDR2 FNYEAQ. The junction had 15 bases not matched to a gene; V was cut back by 5 bases and J by 5 bases. CDR3 in DNA: TGTGCCAGCAGCGAACGTTTACCGGGACAGGGGAGTCACGAGCAGTACTTC. It codes for CASSERLPGQGSHEQYF.

V is TRBV18 and J is TRBJ2-3, with a possible D match to TRBD2 (6 bases). The V gene lost 2 bases and the J gene lost 3 bases, with 18 bases spanning the gap. This CDR3 is built from 17 residues. The germline gives CDR1 KGHSH, CDR2 LQKENI. Written as DNA, the CDR3 is TGTGCCAGCTCACCAGAGGTGGGGACTTCGGGAACAGATACGCAGTATTTT. Its protein product is CASSPEVGTSGTDTQYF.

The rearrangement links TRBV6-4 to TRBJ1-5; D gene uncertain. This CDR3 has 16 amino acids. Germline V gene sequence: CDR1 MRHNA, CDR2 SNTAGT. V was clipped by 4 bases and J by 0 bases, with 13 bases between them. CDR3 protein: CASSADTSYSNQPQHF. As DNA, the CDR3 is TGTGCCAGCAGTGCCGACACTTCCTATAGCAATCAGCCCCAGCATTTT.

The chain joins TRBV2 to TRBJ2-7; D unclear. Trimming cost V 7 bases and J 1 base, with 8 bases left between them. Looked up from germline, CDR1 is SNHLY and CDR2 is FYNNEI. The CDR3 loop spans 12 amino acids. Here the CDR3 DNA reads TGTGCCAGCACTTATAGTTCCTACGAGCAGTACTTC. It specifies CASTYSSYEQYF.